Below are 10 T cell receptor beta chains sequenced from a single sample in a study of T-cell memory formation after mild COVID-19. TCRdb independently ran MiXCR on the 5' RACE reads; one entry per CDR3 protein. The sample records approximately 210,000 distinct CDR3 sequences, roughly a tenth being singletons. The sequenced sample consisted of PBMCs or a T cell subset sorted from them (not recorded which). The receptors were gathered from a man aged 18 to 30 who had mild COVID-19 (a few samples of this study predate the infection). Cell type and time point are not known.

This clonotype showed up just a few times. The chain joins TRBV15 to TRBJ2-5, with D uncertain. The CDR3 is 12 amino acids. Trimming shortened V by 1 base and J by 2 bases, and 2 bases separated the two germline ends. The V gene's germline CDR1 is LNHNV and CDR2 YYDKDF (reference sequence). CDR3 protein: CATSRVQETQYF. DNA of the CDR3: TGTGCCACCAGCAGAGTTCAAGAGACCCAGTACTTC.

The chain uses TRBV7-9 and TRBJ1-2; D remains unclear. The length of the CDR3 is 15 residues. Germline V gene data show CDR1 as SEHNR and CDR2 as FQNEAQ (reference sequence). Trimming cost V 5 bases and J 8 bases, with 21 bases left between them. The DNA of the CDR3 is TGTGCCAGCAGCGTCTACGTCGGCACAAAGGCCGGCTACACCTTC. It yields the protein CASSVYVGTKAGYTF. The full variable domain, completed using reference TRBV7-9 and TRBJ1-2, is DTGVSQNPRHKITKRGQNVTFRCDPISEHNRLYWYRQTLGQGPEFLTYFQNEAQLEKSRLLSDRFSAERPKGSFSTLEIQRTEQGDSAMYLCASSVYVGTKAGYTFGSGTRLTVV.

The chain joins TRBV7-9 to TRBJ1-4; D possibly corresponds to TRBD1 (6 bases). Germline V gene lookup returns CDR1 SEHNR and CDR2 FQNEAQ (reference sequence). V was pared by 1 base and J by 6 bases, with 12 bases between. The CDR3 length is 15 residues. CDR3 sequence (DNA): TGTGCCAGCAGCTTAGAAGCAGGGGTTGATGAAAAACTGTTTTTT. Translating it yields CASSLEAGVDEKLFF.

The gene calls are TRBV7-9 and TRBJ2-7; D is uncertain. In germline, CDR1 is SEHNR, CDR2 FQNEAQ (reference sequence). Trimming left V 1 base short and J 2 bases short, with 12 bases between. This CDR3 has 15 residues. The CDR3 loop reads CASSLGPAPPYEQYV. Here the CDR3 DNA reads TGTGCCAGCAGCTTAGGGCCAGCCCCACCCTACGAGCAGTACGTC.

This clonotype was recorded a few times. CDR3 coding DNA: TGTGCCAGCAGCTTAAGTGGGGCCCCCCCGAGGGAGCTGTTTTTT. As protein: CASSLSGAPPRELFF. This chain connects TRBV7-9 to TRBJ2-2, with D maybe TRBD1 (5 bases). The germline V and J ends were trimmed by 2 bases and 9 bases, with 16 bases remaining between them. This CDR3 region has 15 residues. The germline V gene has CDR1 SEHNR and CDR2 FQNEAQ (reference sequence).

A few counts support this clonotype. The chain's CDR3 is CASGFEERGYTF. In nucleotides, the CDR3 is TGTGCTAGTGGTTTTGAGGAGAGGGGCTACACCTTC. The genes are TRBV12-5 and TRBJ1-2; unclear D gene. Trimming removed 3 bases from V and 8 bases from J, with 10 bases in between. Per the germline V gene, CDR1 is LGHNT and CDR2 is FRNRAP. The CDR3 covers 12 residues.

This chain uses TRBV20-1 with TRBJ2-7, with TRBD2 matching 10 bases. The CDR3 runs 14 residues. Germline CDR1 is DFQATT and CDR2 is SNEGSKA (reference sequence). After removal of 0 bases from V and 7 bases from J, the junction contained 6 bases not matched to a gene. DNA for the CDR3: TGCAGTGCTAGAGAGGCTAGCGGGGGCTGGGAGCAGTACTTC. Its translation: CSAREASGGWEQYF.

The chain recombines TRBV9 with TRBJ2-2; D gene ambiguous. V was cut by 0 bases and J by 6 bases, with 9 bases left in between. Germline V gene lookup returns CDR1 SGDLS and CDR2 YYNGEE. There are 14 residues in the CDR3. The CDR3, as DNA: TGTGCCAGCAGCGTAGATGTAGATGCCGGGGAGCTGTTTTTT. Its translation: CASSVDVDAGELFF.

The sample holds a few counts of this clonotype. This chain links TRBV20-1 with TRBJ1-5, with D hard to call. The CDR3 consists of 13 residues. Per the germline V gene, CDR1 is DFQATT and CDR2 is SNEGSKA (reference sequence). V was shortened by 1 base and J by 7 bases, with 11 bases between the two germline ends. CDR3 region: CSARGYQRQPQHF. CDR3 sequence (DNA): TGCAGTGCTAGAGGCTATCAGCGGCAGCCCCAGCATTTT.

The chain combines TRBV9 with TRBJ1-6; D unresolved. Trimming left V 4 bases short and J 7 bases short, with 6 bases between. CDR1 and CDR2 from the germline V gene are SGDLS and YYNGEE. The CDR3 contains 12 residues. The CDR3 sequence is CASSLPNSPLHF. The CDR3 nucleotides read TGTGCCAGCAGCCTCCCCAATTCACCCCTCCACTTT.